A single sample is the source of the 23 T cell receptor beta chains below, sequenced in a study of T cell responses to AZD1222 COVID-19 vaccine. Sequencing used immunoSEQ multiplex PCR; TCRdb keeps in-frame clones, though not all of them. This repertoire shows some 150,000 clones, under 95% found once; its top ten account for about 3%. The sample here was peripheral blood, taken on day 0 of MenACWY control vaccination. These TCRs come from an adult in good health.

The chain is built from TRBV6-6 and TRBJ2-7; no firm D call. The CDR3 consists of 13 residues. Germline V gene lookup returns CDR1 MNHNY and CDR2 SVGAGI (reference sequence). The V gene lost 0 bases and the J gene lost 3 bases, with 6 bases spanning the gap. CDR3 sequence: CASSYSKGYEQYF. The CDR3 DNA is TGTGCCAGCAGTTACTCGAAGGGCTACGAGCAGTACTTC.

The chain joins TRBV7-8 to TRBJ2-7; 8 bases agree with TRBD2. This CDR3 is 13 amino acids long. In germline, CDR1 is SGHVS, CDR2 FQNEAQ. Trimming at V came to 6 bases and at J to 6 bases, leaving 7 bases not matched to a gene. The CDR3 nucleotides read TGTGCCAGCAGGCTAGCGGGCTCTATCGAGCAGTACTTC. Translation gives CASRLAGSIEQYF.

V is TRBV15 and J is TRBJ1-1, with 9 bases identical to TRBD1. V was pared by 6 bases and J by 8 bases, with 1 base of the junction left unmatched. This CDR3 is built from 11 residues. Germline V gene lookup returns CDR1 LNHNV and CDR2 YYDKDF (reference sequence). CDR3: CATRGQGEAFF. Written as DNA, the CDR3 is TGTGCCACCAGGGGACAGGGAGAAGCTTTCTTT.

This rearrangement joins TRBV10-3 to TRBJ1-2; D not certain. Germline V gene lookup returns CDR1 ENHRY and CDR2 SYGVKD. The CDR3 runs 13 residues. Trimming shortened V by 3 bases and J by 5 bases, and 10 bases separated the two germline ends. The CDR3 DNA sequence: TGTGCCATCAGTGAAGACGGATCTTATGGCTACACCTTC. Amino acids: CAISEDGSYGYTF.

This clone was counted once. The chain carries TRBV2 and TRBJ2-5; D may correspond to TRBD1 or TRBD2 (5 bases each). The V end was cut by 5 bases, the J end by 4 bases, with 11 bases between. Germline V gene sequence: CDR1 SNHLY, CDR2 FYNNEI. This CDR3 contains 13 residues. The CDR3 DNA follows: TGTGCCAGCAGTTGGGGGAAGGGAGAGACCCAGTACTTC. Its translation is CASSWGKGETQYF.

The chain is built from TRBV5-1 and TRBJ1-2; TRBD1 might be the D (6 bases). Germline loops: CDR1 SGHRS, CDR2 YFSETQ. The CDR3 is 15 residues long. V shed 1 base and J shed 0 bases, with 10 bases lying between them. CDR3 bases: TGCGCCAGCAGCTTGTCCCCAGGGGCTAACTATGGCTACACCTTC. This codes for CASSLSPGANYGYTF.

This chain links TRBV11-2 with TRBJ2-1, with 12 bases fitting TRBD2. The length of the CDR3 is 14 residues. Losses at the gene ends were 6 bases for V and 8 bases for J; bases not matched to a gene: 5. Per germline, CDR1 SGHAT and CDR2 FQNNGV. Here the CDR3 DNA reads TGTGCCAGCAGGACTAGCGGGAGTTTCTATGAGCAGTTCTTC. It translates to CASRTSGSFYEQFF.

A single count supports this clone. The chain employs TRBV5-4 and TRBJ1-2; 10 nucleotides line up with TRBD1. Germline CDR1 is SGHNT and CDR2 is YYREEE (reference sequence). V was pared by 4 bases and J by 4 bases, with 4 bases of the junction left unmatched. The CDR3 spans 14 residues. The CDR3 sequence: CASSARTGGYGYTF. DNA for the CDR3: TGTGCCAGCAGCGCCCGGACAGGGGGCTATGGCTACACCTTC.

This clone is termed medium-sized. J is TRBJ1-5 and V is TRBV27; D unresolved. Germline CDR1 is MNHEY and CDR2 is SMNVEV (reference sequence). V lost 4 bases and J 1 base, leaving 5 bases between the germline ends. The CDR3 length is 13 residues. CDR3 nucleotide sequence: TGTGCCAGCAGTTACGCAAGCAATCAGCCCCAGCATTTT. Translation gives CASSYASNQPQHF.

The chain employs TRBV30 and TRBJ2-1, with 9 bases aligning to TRBD1. The J segment lost 1 base and the V segment lost 2 bases, leaving 12 bases of the junction unmatched. The germline gives CDR1 GTSNPN, CDR2 SVGIG (reference sequence). The CDR3 spans 18 residues. The CDR3 region has the DNA TGTGCCTGGAGTCCCTCCTGGCCCGGGACAGGGTCCTACAATGAGCAGTTCTTC. Translation gives CAWSPSWPGTGSYNEQFF.

The count of this clone is one. The chain joins TRBV2 to TRBJ1-2, with D maybe TRBD1 (6 bases). Trimming left V 6 bases short and J 7 bases short, with 18 bases between. Germline-derived CDR1 and CDR2 are SNHLY and FYNNEI. The CDR3 is 14 residues long. Here the CDR3 DNA reads TGTGCCAGCAGCCCCGGCAGGGGAACAGGTGGCTACACCTTC. Residues: CASSPGRGTGGYTF.

This chain connects TRBV7-3 to TRBJ1-1; tentatively, D is TRBD1 (5 bases). The CDR3 runs 15 residues. From germline, CDR1 is SGHTA and CDR2 FQGTGA. The V end was cut by 4 bases, the J end by 1 base, with 13 bases between. The CDR3 loop is CASSSGPAKNTEAFF. CDR3 DNA: TGTGCCAGCAGCTCGGGGCCAGCTAAGAACACTGAAGCTTTCTTT.

The rearrangement links TRBV4-2 to TRBJ1-6, with unresolved D. Trimming shortened V by 0 bases and J by 10 bases, and 13 bases separated the two germline ends. The germline V gene encodes CDR1 LGHNA and CDR2 YNFKEQ. This CDR3 is built from 15 residues. The CDR3 coding sequence is TGTGCCAGCAGCCAAGATAAGGTTATAGGGTCACCCCTCCACTTT. Amino acid sequence: CASSQDKVIGSPLHF.

The chain uses TRBV7-8 and TRBJ2-2; D may be TRBD1 (6 bases). The CDR3 is made up of 15 amino acids. The germline gives CDR1 SGHVS, CDR2 FQNEAQ. Trimming took 3 bases from V and 3 from J, leaving 11 bases between them. The CDR3 here is CASSFWQGHTGELFF. The CDR3 bases are TGTGCCAGCAGCTTCTGGCAGGGGCACACCGGGGAGCTGTTTTTT.

J is TRBJ1-6 and V is TRBV16; no definite D call. The CDR3 is 13 residues long. Germline V gene lookup returns CDR1 KGHSY and CDR2 FQNENV. Trimming took 2 bases from V and 9 from J, leaving 8 bases between them. CDR3 region: CASSQRWPSPLHF. DNA of the CDR3: TGTGCCAGCAGCCAAAGGTGGCCTTCACCCCTCCACTTT.

This sequence joins TRBV3-1 (or the pseudogene TRBV3-2) and TRBJ1-4; D is possibly TRBD1 (6 bases). V gave up 1 base and J gave up 6 bases, with 12 bases separating them. The germline CDR1 and CDR2 sequences are LGHDT and YNNKEL (reference sequence). The CDR3 spans 15 residues. The CDR3 sequence is CASSQVYREDEKLFF. The CDR3 DNA reads TGTGCCAGCAGCCAAGTATACAGGGAGGATGAAAAACTGTTTTTT.

The chain has TRBV11-2 and TRBJ1-6; D is undetermined. The germline CDR1 and CDR2 sequences are SGHAT and FQNNGV. The CDR3 has 13 amino acids. The V and J ends lost 4 bases and 9 bases respectively, with 10 bases between them. CDR3 in amino acids: CASSSGKASPLHF. The CDR3 DNA reads as TGTGCCAGCAGCTCTGGGAAGGCTTCACCCCTCCACTTT.

In DNA form, the CDR3 reads TGTGCCAGCAGCTATCCGGGACAGAGCTATGGCTACACCTTC. Protein product: CASSYPGQSYGYTF. The chain links TRBV28 to TRBJ1-2; 7 bases align to TRBD1. V was pared by 6 bases and J by 4 bases, with 8 bases of the junction left unmatched. The CDR3 runs to 14 residues. CDR1 MDHEN and CDR2 SYDVKM come from the germline V gene.

V and J are TRBV24-1 and TRBJ2-3, with D perhaps assigned TRBD1 or TRBD2 (6 bases each). Germline V gives CDR1 KGHDR, CDR2 SFDVKD. The CDR3 runs to 13 residues. The V gene lost 5 bases and the J gene lost 9 bases, with 14 bases spanning the gap. The CDR3 DNA follows: TGTGCCACCAGTGCCCGGGGGCAGTGGACGCAGTATTTT. This translates into CATSARGQWTQYF.

This clone was counted a few times. The CDR3 sequence is CASSVRRDRGYSLSYEQYF. Written as DNA, the CDR3 is TGTGCCAGCAGTGTGAGGCGGGACAGGGGCTACAGCCTATCCTACGAGCAGTACTTC. The V and J genes are TRBV6-1 and TRBJ2-7; 10 bases map to TRBD1. Germline assignment: CDR1 MNHNS and CDR2 SASEGT. The trim removed 4 bases at V and 1 base at J, leaving 16 bases unmatched. The CDR3 length is 19 residues.

This chain connects TRBV4-1 to TRBJ1-1; D gene unclear. V was cut by 1 base and J by 1 base, with 10 bases left in between. CDR1 is MGHRA, CDR2 YSYEKL, per germline. The CDR3 runs to 15 residues. The CDR3 DNA follows: TGCGCCAGCAGCCAAGGCCGGCCCCGGAACACTGAAGCTTTCTTT. Translation: CASSQGRPRNTEAFF.

The chain has TRBV7-2 and TRBJ1-3; D gene ambiguous. From germline, CDR1 is SGHTA and CDR2 FQGNSA. There are 16 residues in the CDR3. Trimming took 1 base from V and 0 from J, leaving 10 bases between them. CDR3 sequence: CASSLVDVSSGNTIYF. CDR3 in DNA: TGTGCCAGCAGCTTAGTCGATGTCAGCTCTGGAAACACCATATATTTT.

V gene TRBV9 combines with J gene TRBJ2-3; 7 bases are shared with TRBD1. In germline, CDR1 is SGDLS, CDR2 YYNGEE. After removal of 4 bases from V and 0 bases from J, the junction contained 5 bases not matched to a gene. This CDR3 has 15 residues. The CDR3 here is CASSPLGQSTDTQYF. The CDR3, as DNA: TGTGCCAGCAGCCCCCTGGGACAGAGCACAGATACGCAGTATTTT.